A selection of T cell receptor beta chains follows, all from one sample in a study of cytomegalovirus exposure and HLA in healthy donors. The method was immunoSEQ multiplex PCR; TCRdb's version includes in-frame clones alone and lacks a portion of them. The sample contains over 100,000 clones, under 85% of which appear only once. Input material: PBMCs. The source of these receptors is a male donor in good health and CMV-seropositive. Both conserved end residues are part of each CDR3. A D gene is named only where the DNA matches it firmly. Clone size is not always given. Where it is, it says once, few, many or a class for expanded clones.

clone_size d_call j_call v_call cdr3_nt cdr3_aa
. TRBD1 TRBJ2-7 TRBV10-3 TGTGCCATCAGTGGGGACAGCTCCTACGAGCAGTACTTC CAISGDSSYEQYF
. . TRBJ1-1 TRBV5-1 TGCGCCAGCAGCTTGGCGGCGGGAGCAAGGACTGAAGCTTTCTTT CASSLAAGARTEAFF
. . TRBJ1-4 TRBV10-3 TGTGCCATCAGTGACCCGGAGGGGCTTAATGAAAAACTGTTTTTT CAISDPEGLNEKLFF
. TRBD1 TRBJ1-3 TRBV18 TGTGCCAGCTCACCGGGACAGGGTGGAAACACCATATATTTT CASSPGQGGNTIYF
. . TRBJ1-5 TRBV28 TGTGCCAGCAGTTTCCCAGGCAGAGGCAATCAGCCCCAGCATTTT CASSFPGRGNQPQHF
. TRBD1 TRBJ2-2 TRBV7-9 TGTGCCAGCAGCTGGGGGACAGGGCGTGGGAACACCGGGGAGCTGTTTTTT CASSWGTGRGNTGELFF
. . TRBJ2-7 TRBV5-1 TGCGCCAGCAGCTTGGAATGGACAACGACCTACGAGCAGTACTTC CASSLEWTTTYEQYF
. . TRBJ1-4 TRBV28 TGTGCCAGCAGTTCAGAGGGCCGTGCAACTAATGAAAAACTGTTTTTT CASSSEGRATNEKLFF
. TRBD2 TRBJ2-3 TRBV28 TGTGCCAGCAGTTTATATGGCGGGAGAGCCACAGATACGCAGTATTTT CASSLYGGRATDTQYF
. . TRBJ2-7 TRBV5-4 TGTGCCAGCAGCGTTAGCGGTTCCTCCTACGAGCAGTACTTC CASSVSGSSYEQYF
. . TRBJ2-4 TRBV6-5 TGTGCCAGCAGTTACTCGGGACAGGTAGCGGGCAGTCAGTACTTC CASSYSGQVAGSQYF
. . TRBJ2-3 TRBV6-6 TGTGCCAGCAGTTACTCAGCAGGGGCCTCCACAGATACGCAGTATTTT CASSYSAGASTDTQYF
. . TRBJ1-1 TRBV7-9 TGTGCCAGCAGCTTAATGCGTACTGAAGCTTTCTTT CASSLMRTEAFF
few TRBD1 TRBJ1-1 TRBV2 TGTGCCAGCAGTGAACTGACAGGGGGCACTGAAGCTTTCTTT CASSELTGGTEAFF
. . TRBJ1-1 TRBV28 TGTGCCAGCAGTTTACTAACCGGGGGTGAAGCTTTCTTT CASSLLTGGEAFF
. . TRBJ2-7 TRBV6-5 TGTGCCAGCAGGACGAACAGGGCGCCCAGCTACGAGCAGTACTTC CASRTNRAPSYEQYF
. . TRBJ2-1 TRBV27 TGTGCCAGCAGTCTCGGGACTCCCCTCAATGAGCAGTTCTTC CASSLGTPLNEQFF
once . TRBJ2-7 TRBV15 TGTGCCACCGCAATGAGCTCCTCCGAGCAGTACTTC CATAMSSSEQYF
. . TRBJ2-1 TRBV19 TGTGCCAGTAGTATCCGGGGGTCCTACAATGAGCAGTTCTTC CASSIRGSYNEQFF
. . TRBJ1-2 TRBV28 TGTGCCAGCAGTTTAGATGCGGTCTATGGCTACACCTTC CASSLDAVYGYTF
. TRBD1 TRBJ1-1 TRBV28 TGTGCCAGCAGTTTTGTGACAGGGGGTAGGACTGAAGCTTTCTTT CASSFVTGGRTEAFF
. TRBD1 TRBJ2-7 TRBV7-2 TGTGCCAGCAGCGGCCCAGGGGGAAGGGAGCAGTACTTC CASSGPGGREQYF
. . TRBJ2-7 TRBV5-4 TGTGCCAGCAGCCTGGACGGCTACGAGCAGTACTTC CASSLDGYEQYF
. TRBD1 TRBJ1-5 TRBV19 TGTGCCAGTACCCCGGACAGGGGGCGGAACCAGCCCCAGCATTTT CASTPDRGRNQPQHF
once . TRBJ1-5 TRBV7-9 TGTTCCAGCAGCTTAGAGGGAGGGCCCCAGCATTTT CSSSLEGGPQHF
. TRBD1 TRBJ1-1 TRBV27 TGTGCCAGCAGTAGGCGGACAGGGCGGTTGAAGACTGAAGCTTTCTTT CASSRRTGRLKTEAFF
. . TRBJ1-2 TRBV5-4 TGTGCCAGCAGCTTCCCGGGGGGCTATGGCTACACCTTC CASSFPGGYGYTF
. TRBD2 TRBJ2-7 TRBV27 TGTGCCAGCAGTTACAGCGGGAGCAACGAGCAGTACTTC CASSYSGSNEQYF
. . TRBJ1-2 TRBV28 TGTGCCAGCAGCTCCTCTCCCGGTGGCTACACCTTC CASSSSPGGYTF
. TRBD1 TRBJ2-7 TRBV7-9 TGTTCCAGCAGAGGGACAGGAGGTTCCCACGAGCAGTACTTC CSSRGTGGSHEQYF
. . TRBJ1-2 TRBV6-5 TGTGCCAGCAGCATAGATCAGGGGAATGGCTACACCTTC CASSIDQGNGYTF
. . TRBJ1-4 TRBV15 TGTGCCACCAGCAGAGATCGGTTGGGGGGGAGTGAAAAACTGTTTTTT CATSRDRLGGSEKLFF
. . TRBJ1-3 TRBV7-9 TGTGCCAGCAGCGTACAGGGTAACACCATATATTTT CASSVQGNTIYF
. TRBD2 TRBJ2-1 TRBV5-1 TGCGCCAGCAGCTTGGCGGGACTAGCGGGGGACAATGAGCAGTTCTTC CASSLAGLAGDNEQFF
. TRBD1 TRBJ1-2 TRBV6-1 TGTGCCAGCAGTATTGGACAGGGGGATGGCTACACCTTC CASSIGQGDGYTF
. TRBD1 TRBJ2-7 TRBV18 TGTGCCAGCTCACAACTTGGACAGGGCTCGTACGAGCAGTACTTC CASSQLGQGSYEQYF
. . TRBJ2-1 TRBV30 TGTGGAGCGGACCTCTACAATGAGCAGTTCTTC CGADLYNEQFF
. TRBD1 TRBJ1-2 TRBV10-3 TGTGCCGCTTGGACAGGGGCGGGCGGCTACACCTTC CAAWTGAGGYTF
. . TRBJ1-6 TRBV9 TGTGCCAGCAGCGCCCCCGGGACATATAATTCACCCCTCCACTTT CASSAPGTYNSPLHF
. . TRBJ2-7 TRBV11-2 TGTGCCAGCAGACTAACTCGAGAGCAGTACTTC CASRLTREQYF
. TRBD1 TRBJ1-4 TRBV28 TGTGCCAGCAGTTTCGCGGGGGTGGGACAGGGCACCTCTAATGAAAAACTGTTTTTT CASSFAGVGQGTSNEKLFF
. . TRBJ1-5 TRBV5-6 TGTGCCAGCAGCTTTCTACAGGAAAATCAGCCCCAGCATTTT CASSFLQENQPQHF
. TRBD2 TRBJ2-4 TRBV28 TGTGCCAGCAGCCCGGGACTAGCGGTACTAGCCAAAAACATTCAGTACTTC CASSPGLAVLAKNIQYF
. . TRBJ1-1 TRBV27 TGTGCCAGCAGTTTAACACCAGTGAACACTGAAGCTTTCTTT CASSLTPVNTEAFF
. TRBD2 TRBJ2-1 TRBV19 TGTGCCAGTAGTATGTCGGGACCCAGCGGGGGGGCACGGGAGCAGTTCTTC CASSMSGPSGGAREQFF
. . TRBJ1-5 TRBV19 TGTGCCAGTAGTATAGTGGCTCATAGCAATCAGCCCCAGCATTTT CASSIVAHSNQPQHF
. . TRBJ2-1 TRBV5-1 TGCGCCAGCAGCGAGCCAGAGGGTGAGCAGTTCTTC CASSEPEGEQFF
. . TRBJ1-5 TRBV5-1 TGCGCCAGCAGCTTGGAATCAGGGGTCAGTCAGCCCCAGCATTTT CASSLESGVSQPQHF
. . TRBJ2-3 TRBV2 TGTGCCAGCAGTCTTGCTACTAGCACAGATACGCAGTATTTT CASSLATSTDTQYF
. . TRBJ1-1 TRBV7-9 TGTTCCAGCAGCTTAGCGGCGGGGACTGAAGCTTTCTTT CSSSLAAGTEAFF
. . TRBJ1-4 TRBV25-1 TGTGCCAGCTCGGAGCCCAGAGGAGAAAAACTGTTTTTT CASSEPRGEKLFF
. . TRBJ1-1 TRBV7-2 TGTGCCAGCAGCTTAGCGCAAGGGGTTGAAGCTTTCTTT CASSLAQGVEAFF
few . TRBJ2-1 TRBV7-2 TGTGCCAGCAGCCCGGGACTTAACTCCTACAATGAGCAGTTCTTC CASSPGLNSYNEQFF
. TRBD1 TRBJ1-6 TRBV6-5 TGTGCCAGCAGCCGACAGGGGGCGAACTCACCCCTCCACTTT CASSRQGANSPLHF
. TRBD1 TRBJ2-7 TRBV10-3 TGTGCCATCAGTAAGACAGGGATTTACTTC CAISKTGIYF
. TRBD1 TRBJ1-1 TRBV11-2 TGTGCCAGCAGCTCGCCGACAGGGGGTAGCACTGAAGCTTTCTTT CASSSPTGGSTEAFF
once . TRBJ2-7 TRBV28 TGTGCCAGCAGTTTATCGGCAGGGGTCAAGCTCTACGAGCAGTACTTC CASSLSAGVKLYEQYF
few . TRBJ2-1 TRBV6-1 TGTGCCAGCAGCGAGCAGGGGGGCGTCTATGAGCAGTTCTTC CASSEQGGVYEQFF